This TCR beta chain was captured by sequencing in a study of shared clonotypes between healthy human individuals. V shed 5 bases, J shed 1 base, and the junction held 4 bases outside the gene matches. This CDR3 contains 15 residues. CDR1 and CDR2 from the germline V gene are SGHTA and FQGTGA. As for this clone: Other DNA sequences from this sample encode an identical CDR3 as well.

TCRdb's copy holds only in-frame clones and misses some; the assay was immunoSEQ multiplex PCR. Among approximately 2.5 million clones, approximately 93% were seen once, and the ten largest hold 0.35% to 0.45%. This clonotype was sampled from a man younger than 35 in good health. Some clones in this sample may be carry-over from other donors' samples. Specimen: naive CD4+ T cells from PBMCs. Specified subset: CD45RA+ positively selected. J is TRBJ2-3 and V is TRBV7-3; 9 positions agree with TRBD1. CDR3 protein: CASSPGTGRTDTQYF. The CDR3 coding sequence is TGTGCCAGCAGCCCCGGGACAGGGCGCACAGATACGCAGTATTTT.